This T cell receptor beta chain was profiled in a study of early T cells in non-severe SARS-CoV-2 infection. Study overall: The sequenced material was bulk RNA from unsorted whole blood, and its chains were unpaired.

Overall study findings and caveats: Anti-spike CD8 responses were favored in VDJdb matching, and private and CD4 specificities were missed.

Individual cDNA molecules received unique molecular identifiers. TCRdb analysed the 5' RACE reads with MiXCR anew, one entry per CDR3 protein. This table has 20,000 to 25,000 distinct CDR3 sequences, 4.5% appearing once. This clonotype was counted a few times. Its matching antigen is unknown. This CDR3 has 18 residues. Germline CDR1 LGHNA, CDR2 YSLEER. The V end was cut by 1 base, the J end by 4 bases, with 21 bases between. The sequenced sample consisted of whole blood. V is TRBV4-3 and J is TRBJ2-3, with D perhaps TRBD2 (10 bases). The origin of this receptor is an adult who was a healthcare worker with PCR-confirmed SARS-CoV-2 infection or an uninfected control (not recorded which). Written as DNA, the CDR3 is TGCGCCAGCAGCCAAGTGTACCTAGCGGGGGACAGGGCAGATACGCAGTATTTT. Its translation is CASSQVYLAGDRADTQYF.